The 6 T cell receptor beta chains below come from one sample, sequenced in a study of beta chain features in type 1 diabetes. Every isolated RNA sample was fully reverse transcribed, so sequencing captured expressed TCRB transcripts. Data came from immunoSEQ multiplex PCR; TCRdb stores just in-frame clones and leaves some out. Of hundreds of thousands of clones listed, around 13% are singletons. Sequencing was performed on naive CD4+ T cells from blood. These TCRs come from a man in his late teens or twenties in good health.

This clone was picked up a small number of times. At one of its ends the junction is not consistent with the germline gene, which may arise from a read error. The chain couples TRBV30 to TRBJ2-7; 7 bases are shared with TRBD1. The CDR3 extends over 12 amino acids. Germline V gene lookup returns CDR1 GTSNPN and CDR2 SVGIG (reference sequence). CDR3 DNA: TGTGCCCGGCGCTACCCTCCGGGACAGCTCATGTTC. It yields the protein CARRYPPGQLMF.

This clone was detected only a few times. The genes are TRBV5-4 and TRBJ2-4; possibly TRBD1 for D (5 bases). Trimming cost V 4 bases and J 8 bases, with 10 bases left between them. This CDR3 is built from 12 residues. The V gene's germline CDR1 is SGHNT and CDR2 YYREEE (reference sequence). CDR3: CASSTSQDIQYF. DNA for the CDR3: TGTGCCAGCAGCACGTCACAGGACATTCAGTACTTC.

This chain connects TRBV27 to TRBJ2-2; D remains unclear. This CDR3 contains 13 residues. Trimming stripped 10 bases from V and 2 bases from J, with 11 bases between. Germline V gene lookup returns CDR1 MNHEY and CDR2 SMNVEV (reference sequence). For the CDR3, the DNA is TGTGCCATCGCCGAGCCCAACACCGGGGAGCTGTTTTTT. Amino acids: CAIAEPNTGELFF.

This clone was picked up a small number of times. V usage is TRBV7-3 and J usage is TRBJ2-2, with 9 nucleotides matching TRBD1. The germline CDR1 and CDR2 sequences are SGHTA and FQGTGA. CDR3 length: 15 amino acids. The V and J ends lost 0 bases and 6 bases, in that order; junction bases with no gene match: 2. The DNA for the CDR3 is TGTGCCAGCAGCTTAACGACAGGGGGATCCGGGGAGCTGTTTTTT. Translating it yields CASSLTTGGSGELFF.

The V gene is TRBV7-8, the J gene TRBJ2-1, with TRBD1 matching 8 bases. From germline, CDR1 is SGHVS and CDR2 FQNEAQ. With 1 base clipped from V and 9 bases from J, the junction kept 11 bases outside the gene matches. The CDR3 spans 16 residues. CDR3 region: CASSLDRDRRYSEQFF. CDR3 DNA: TGTGCCAGCAGCTTAGATCGGGACAGGAGGTATTCTGAGCAGTTCTTC.

This clone was seen once. This chain joins TRBV9 and TRBJ1-2; the D gene is possibly TRBD1 (6 bases). The CDR3 loop spans 16 amino acids. The germline V gene encodes CDR1 SGDLS and CDR2 YYNGEE. Trimming took off 0 bases at V and 7 bases at J, with 19 bases between the two ends. The CDR3, as DNA: TGTGCCAGCAGCGTAGCTACCTTCGGGGGAGGGGGTGGCTACACCTTC. Amino acid sequence: CASSVATFGGGGGYTF.